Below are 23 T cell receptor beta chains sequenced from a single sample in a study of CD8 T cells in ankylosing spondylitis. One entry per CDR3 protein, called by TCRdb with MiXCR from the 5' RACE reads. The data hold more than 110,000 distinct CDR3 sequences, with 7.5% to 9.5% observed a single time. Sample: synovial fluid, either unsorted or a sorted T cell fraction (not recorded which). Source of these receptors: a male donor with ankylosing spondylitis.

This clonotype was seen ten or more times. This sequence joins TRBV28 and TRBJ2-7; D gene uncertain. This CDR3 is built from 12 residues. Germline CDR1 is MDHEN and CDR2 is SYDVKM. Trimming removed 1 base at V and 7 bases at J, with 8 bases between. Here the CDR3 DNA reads TGTGCCAGCAGTTTATTGGCCTTTGAGCAGTACTTC. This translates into CASSLLAFEQYF.

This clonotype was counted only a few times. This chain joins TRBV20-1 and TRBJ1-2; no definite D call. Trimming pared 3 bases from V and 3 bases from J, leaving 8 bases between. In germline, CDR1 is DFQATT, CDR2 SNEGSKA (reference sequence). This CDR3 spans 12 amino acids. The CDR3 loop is CSASGAYYGYTF. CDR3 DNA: TGCAGTGCTAGCGGAGCCTACTATGGCTACACCTTC.

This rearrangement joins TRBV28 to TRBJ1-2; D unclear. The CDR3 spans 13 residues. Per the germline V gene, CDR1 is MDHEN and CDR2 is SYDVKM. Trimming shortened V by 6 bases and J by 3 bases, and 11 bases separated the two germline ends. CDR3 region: CASSHTRDYGYTF. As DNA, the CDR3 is TGTGCCAGCAGCCACACACGGGACTATGGCTACACCTTC.

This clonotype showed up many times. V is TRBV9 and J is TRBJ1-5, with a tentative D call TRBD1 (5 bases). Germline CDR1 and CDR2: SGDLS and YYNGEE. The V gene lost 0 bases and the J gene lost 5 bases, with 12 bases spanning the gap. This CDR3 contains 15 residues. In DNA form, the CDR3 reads TGTGCCAGCAGCGTAGCAGGGATTCGGGATCAGCCCCAGCATTTT. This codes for CASSVAGIRDQPQHF.

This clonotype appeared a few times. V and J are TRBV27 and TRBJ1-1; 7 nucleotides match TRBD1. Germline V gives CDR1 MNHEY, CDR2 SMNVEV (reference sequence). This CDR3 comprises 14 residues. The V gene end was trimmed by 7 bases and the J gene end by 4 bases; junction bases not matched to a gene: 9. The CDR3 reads CASTKWDSGTEAFF. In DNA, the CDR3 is TGTGCCAGCACCAAATGGGACAGTGGCACTGAAGCTTTCTTT.

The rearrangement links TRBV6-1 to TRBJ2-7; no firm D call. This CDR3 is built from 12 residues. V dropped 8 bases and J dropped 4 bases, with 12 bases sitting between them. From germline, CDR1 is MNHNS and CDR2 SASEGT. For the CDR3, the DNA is TGTGCCAGCGGAAGCCGAAGATACGAGCAGTACTTC. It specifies CASGSRRYEQYF.

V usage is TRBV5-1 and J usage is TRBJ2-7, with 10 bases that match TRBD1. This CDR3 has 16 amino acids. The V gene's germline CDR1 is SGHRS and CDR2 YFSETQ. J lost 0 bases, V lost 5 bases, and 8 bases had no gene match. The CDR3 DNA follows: TGCGCCAGCAGTCGTTCACGGACAGGGGGCTCCTACGAGCAGTACTTC. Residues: CASSRSRTGGSYEQYF.

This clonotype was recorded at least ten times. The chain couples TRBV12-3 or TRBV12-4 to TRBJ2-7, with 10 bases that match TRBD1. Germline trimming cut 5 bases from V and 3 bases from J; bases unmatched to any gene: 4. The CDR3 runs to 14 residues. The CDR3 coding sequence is TGTGCCAGCAGTACGGGACAGGGGTTCTACGAGCAGTACTTC. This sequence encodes CASSTGQGFYEQYF.

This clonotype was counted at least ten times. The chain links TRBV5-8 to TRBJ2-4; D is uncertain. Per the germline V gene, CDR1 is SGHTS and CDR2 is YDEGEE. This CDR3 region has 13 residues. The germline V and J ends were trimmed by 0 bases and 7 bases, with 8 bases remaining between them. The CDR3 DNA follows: TGTGCCAGCAGCTTGGAGGGTAGGAACATTCAGTACTTC. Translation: CASSLEGRNIQYF.

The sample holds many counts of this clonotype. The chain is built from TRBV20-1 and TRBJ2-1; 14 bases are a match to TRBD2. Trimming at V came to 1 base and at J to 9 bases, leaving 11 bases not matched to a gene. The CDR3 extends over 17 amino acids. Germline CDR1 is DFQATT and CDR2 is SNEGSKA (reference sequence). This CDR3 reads CSARGGGGTSGSGEQFF. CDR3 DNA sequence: TGCAGTGCTAGAGGGGGTGGGGGGACTAGCGGGAGTGGTGAGCAGTTCTTC.

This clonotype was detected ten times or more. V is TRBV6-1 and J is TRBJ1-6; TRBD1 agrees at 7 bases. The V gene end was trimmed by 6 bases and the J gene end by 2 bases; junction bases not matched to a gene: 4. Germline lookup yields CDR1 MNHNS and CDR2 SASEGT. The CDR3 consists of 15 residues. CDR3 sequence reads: CASRGQATYNSPLHF. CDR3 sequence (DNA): TGTGCCAGCAGAGGACAGGCAACCTATAATTCACCCCTCCACTTT.

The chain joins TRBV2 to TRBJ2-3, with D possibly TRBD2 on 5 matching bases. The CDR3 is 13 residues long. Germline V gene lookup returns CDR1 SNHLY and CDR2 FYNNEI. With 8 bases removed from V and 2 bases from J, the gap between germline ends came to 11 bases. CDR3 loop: CASLLDFTDTQYF. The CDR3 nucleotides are TGTGCCAGCCTCTTGGACTTCACAGATACGCAGTATTTT.

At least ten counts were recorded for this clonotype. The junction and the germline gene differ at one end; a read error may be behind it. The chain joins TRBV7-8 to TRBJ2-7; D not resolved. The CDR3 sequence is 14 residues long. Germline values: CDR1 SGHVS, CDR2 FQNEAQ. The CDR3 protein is CASSLEDSAYEQYF. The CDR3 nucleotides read TGTGCCAGCAGTTTAGAGGATTCAGCCTACGAGCAGTACTTC.

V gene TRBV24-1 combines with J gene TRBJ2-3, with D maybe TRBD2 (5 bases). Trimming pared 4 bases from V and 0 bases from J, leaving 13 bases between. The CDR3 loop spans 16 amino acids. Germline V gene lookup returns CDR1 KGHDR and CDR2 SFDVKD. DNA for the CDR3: TGTGCCACCAGTGACCCGGGAAGGGAGAGCACAGATACGCAGTATTTT. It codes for CATSDPGRESTDTQYF.

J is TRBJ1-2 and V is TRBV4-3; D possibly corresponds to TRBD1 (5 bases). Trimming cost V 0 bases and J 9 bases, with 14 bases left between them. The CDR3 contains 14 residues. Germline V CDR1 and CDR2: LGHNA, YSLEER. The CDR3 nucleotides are TGCGCCAGCAGCCAAGATGAACAGGTGGTTCGCTACACCTTC. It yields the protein CASSQDEQVVRYTF.

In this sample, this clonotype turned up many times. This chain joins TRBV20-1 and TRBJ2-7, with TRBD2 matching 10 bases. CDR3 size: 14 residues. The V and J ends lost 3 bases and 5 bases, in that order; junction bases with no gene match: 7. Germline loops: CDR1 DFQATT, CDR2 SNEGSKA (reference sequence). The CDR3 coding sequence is TGCAGTGCTAGTTTCCCGGGACTAGCGAACGAGCAGTACTTC. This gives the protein CSASFPGLANEQYF.

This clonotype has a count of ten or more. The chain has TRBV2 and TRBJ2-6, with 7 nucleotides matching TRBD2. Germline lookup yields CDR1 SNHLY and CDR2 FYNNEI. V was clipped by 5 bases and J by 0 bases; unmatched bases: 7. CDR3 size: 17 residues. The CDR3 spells CASSTGLGTSGANVLTF. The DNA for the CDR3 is TGTGCCAGCAGTACCGGACTAGGGACCTCTGGGGCCAACGTCCTGACTTTC.

The chain's CDR3 is CSAWRGQETQYF. DNA for the CDR3: TGCAGCGCGTGGAGGGGCCAAGAGACCCAGTACTTC. The gene calls are TRBV29-1 and TRBJ2-5; D perhaps matches TRBD2 (6 bases). V gave up 7 bases and J gave up 1 base, with 10 bases separating them. Germline V CDR1 and CDR2: SQVTM, ANQGSEA. This CDR3 is built from 12 residues.

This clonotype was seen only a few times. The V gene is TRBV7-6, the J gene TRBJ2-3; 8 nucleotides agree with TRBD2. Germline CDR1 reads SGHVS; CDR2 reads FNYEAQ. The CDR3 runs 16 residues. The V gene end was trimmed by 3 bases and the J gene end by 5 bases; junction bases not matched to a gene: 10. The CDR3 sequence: CASSFQGGRWGDTQYF. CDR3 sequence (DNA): TGTGCCAGCAGCTTCCAGGGCGGGAGGTGGGGAGATACGCAGTATTTT.

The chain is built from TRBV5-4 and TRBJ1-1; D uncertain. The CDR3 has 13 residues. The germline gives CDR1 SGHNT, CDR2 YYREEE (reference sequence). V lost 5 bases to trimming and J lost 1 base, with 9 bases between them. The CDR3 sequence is CASRPASNTEAFF. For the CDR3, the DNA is TGTGCCAGCAGGCCGGCTTCGAACACTGAAGCTTTCTTT.

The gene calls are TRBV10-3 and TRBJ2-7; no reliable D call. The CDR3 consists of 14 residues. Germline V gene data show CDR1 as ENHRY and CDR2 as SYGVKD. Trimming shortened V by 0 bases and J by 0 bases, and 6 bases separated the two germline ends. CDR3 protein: CAISESGASYEQYF. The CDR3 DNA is TGTGCCATCAGTGAGTCCGGCGCCTCCTACGAGCAGTACTTC.

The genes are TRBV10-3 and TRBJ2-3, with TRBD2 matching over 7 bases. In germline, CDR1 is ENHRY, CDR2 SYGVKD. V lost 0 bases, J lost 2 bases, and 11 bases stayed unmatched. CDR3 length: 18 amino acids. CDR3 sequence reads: CAISESRANSGATDTQYF. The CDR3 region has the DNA TGTGCCATCAGTGAGTCCCGTGCGAACAGCGGGGCCACAGATACGCAGTATTTT.

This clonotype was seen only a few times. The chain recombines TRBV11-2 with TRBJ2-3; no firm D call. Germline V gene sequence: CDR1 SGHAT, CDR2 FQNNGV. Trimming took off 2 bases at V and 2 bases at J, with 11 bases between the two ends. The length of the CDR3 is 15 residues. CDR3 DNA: TGTGCCAGCAGCTTACCTCCGATCCCCACAGATACGCAGTATTTT. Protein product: CASSLPPIPTDTQYF. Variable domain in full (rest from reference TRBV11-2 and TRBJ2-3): EAGVAQSPRYKIIEKRQSVAFWCNPISGHATLYWYQQILGQGPKLLIQFQNNGVVDDSQLPKDRFSAERLKGVDSTLKIQPAKLEDSAVYLCASSLPPIPTDTQYFGPGTRLTVL.